The 11 T cell receptor beta chains reported below all come from one sample, sequenced in a study of cytomegalovirus exposure and HLA in healthy donors. The PCR was carried out with 60 Vbeta primers and 13 Jbeta primers. Sequenced by immunoSEQ multiplex PCR; TCRdb stores in-frame clones only, minus some. The table records about 130,000 clones, about 80% of them present only once. The sample comprised PBMCs. These receptor sequences come from a woman aged 50 to 60 in good health and CMV-seronegative.

V is TRBV28 and J is TRBJ1-5, with D uncertain. The CDR3 has 13 amino acids. The V and J ends lost 5 bases and 7 bases respectively, with 12 bases between them. The V gene's germline CDR1 is MDHEN and CDR2 SYDVKM. The CDR3 sequence is CASSLDLEQPQHF. The CDR3 region has the DNA TGTGCCAGCAGTCTCGACTTGGAGCAGCCCCAGCATTTT.

This chain links TRBV30 with TRBJ2-7, with a weak D call TRBD2 (5 bases). Germline CDR1 GTSNPN, CDR2 SVGIG (reference sequence). V lost 3 bases, J lost 5 bases, and 20 bases lay in between. CDR3 length: 15 amino acids. This CDR3 reads CAWSRLPSSLHEQYF. The CDR3 nucleotides are TGTGCCTGGAGCCGCCTTCCTAGCAGCCTCCACGAGCAGTACTTC.

V usage is TRBV11-3 and J usage is TRBJ2-5, with 7 bases that match TRBD2. The end of the DNA is better explained by TRBJ2-7, so the J call may be wrong. The CDR3 runs to 15 residues. Germline V CDR1 and CDR2: SGHNT, YENEEA. The CDR3 nucleotides read TGTGCCAGCAGCTTAGCTAGCGGCCTCTCCTACGAGCAGTACTTC. Amino acids: CASSLASGLSYEQYF.

The chain uses TRBV27 and TRBJ1-6, with unresolved D. Trimming pared 5 bases from V and 0 bases from J, leaving 17 bases between. There are 18 residues in the CDR3. CDR1 is MNHEY and CDR2 is SMNVEV in the germline V gene (reference sequence). The DNA of the CDR3 is TGTGCCAGCAGTGCCTGGAGCACCCAAAGCTCCTATAATTCACCCCTCCACTTT. It translates to CASSAWSTQSSYNSPLHF.

Details on this clone: This specimen includes other DNA sequences encoding the same CDR3. J is TRBJ1-2 and V is TRBV28; TRBD1 matches 8 bases. In germline, CDR1 is MDHEN, CDR2 SYDVKM. V shed 4 bases and J 6 bases; nucleotides not matched to a gene: 10. CDR3 size: 15 residues. CDR3 in DNA: TGTGCCAGCAGTTCAGGGGGCGCGGAAGGGGATGGCTACACCTTC. Protein sequence: CASSSGGAEGDGYTF.

Here the CDR3 reads CASSVRSWGRLANEQFF. In nucleotides, the CDR3 is TGTGCCAGCAGCGTAAGGAGTTGGGGGCGACTAGCCAATGAGCAGTTCTTC. The chain employs TRBV9 and TRBJ2-1; weak D call: TRBD2 (7 bases). Trimming removed 1 base from V and 6 bases from J, with 20 bases in between. The CDR3 runs 17 residues. Looked up from germline, CDR1 is SGDLS and CDR2 is YYNGEE.

The genes are TRBV11-3 and TRBJ2-3; 7 bases line up with TRBD2. This CDR3 contains 15 residues. Per germline, CDR1 SGHNT and CDR2 YENEEA. J was trimmed by 2 bases and V by 5 bases; bases with no gene match: 7. CDR3 residues: CASSEGAGPTDTQYF. The CDR3 DNA reads as TGTGCCAGCAGCGAAGGAGCGGGGCCCACAGATACGCAGTATTTT.

CDR3 loop: CASSLRLAGTDTQYF. CDR3 DNA sequence: TGCGCCAGCAGCTTGAGACTAGCGGGTACAGATACGCAGTATTTT. V gene TRBV5-1 combines with J gene TRBJ2-3; TRBD2 matches 10 bases. V lost 1 base, J lost 3 bases, and 2 bases stayed unmatched. The CDR3 contains 15 residues. Germline CDR1 reads SGHRS; CDR2 reads YFSETQ.

There are a few counts of this clone. This chain links TRBV5-5 with TRBJ2-1, with D uncertain. The V end lost 4 bases, the J end lost 11 bases, and 10 bases lay between the germline ends. This CDR3 has 11 residues. Germline V gene data show CDR1 as SGHKS and CDR2 as YYEKEE (reference sequence). The CDR3 reads CASSRDKQQFF. DNA for the CDR3: TGTGCCAGCAGCAGAGACAAGCAGCAGTTCTTC.

The chain carries TRBV6-5 and TRBJ2-7, with 7 positions matching TRBD1. The CDR3 contains 12 residues. CDR1 is MNHEY, CDR2 SVGAGI, per germline. J was trimmed by 3 bases and V by 5 bases; bases with no gene match: 1. The DNA for the CDR3 is TGTGCCAGCAGTCGGGACAGCTACGAGCAGTACTTC. Translated: CASSRDSYEQYF.

The chain joins TRBV9 to TRBJ2-2; 7 bases are a match to TRBD1. CDR1 is SGDLS, CDR2 YYNGEE, per germline. The CDR3 is 18 amino acids. V lost 0 bases, J lost 1 base, and 9 bases stayed unmatched. The CDR3 protein is CASSVGPKAGGNTGELFF. The CDR3 region has the DNA TGTGCCAGCAGCGTAGGCCCCAAGGCAGGGGGGAACACCGGGGAGCTGTTTTTT.